The source of this TCR beta chain is a study of T cells after yellow fever vaccination. Study summary: Low-cell-number fractions underwent preparation using SMART-Seq v4 Ultra Low Input.

Researchers made TCR cDNA using 5'RACE template switching, and this step added a universal primer site and UMIs. TCRdb re-analysed the 5' RACE reads in MiXCR, keeping a single row per CDR3 protein. The data hold approximately 250,000 distinct CDR3 sequences, with about 7% observed a single time. The V and J ends lost 2 bases and 6 bases respectively, with 9 bases between them. This CDR3 region has 13 residues. In germline, CDR1 is LGHNA, CDR2 YSLEER. The clonotype was recovered from a man aged 30 to 39 who received the YFV17D yellow fever vaccine. Sequenced here: CD4+ T cells sorted from PBMCs, sampled on the day of the yellow fever booster vaccination. V usage is TRBV4-3 and J usage is TRBJ2-3; D remains unclear. CDR3 loop: CASSQRKPDTQYF. Here the CDR3 DNA reads TGCGCCAGCAGCCAAAGAAAGCCGGATACGCAGTATTTT.